This TCR beta chain is drawn from a study of T cells in Graves' hyperthyroidism and ophthalmopathy. General study results and limits: Using 13 V-J features, a model discriminated ophthalmopathy from stable hyperthyroidism. Before onset, by a median of around 6.1 months, the model predicted ophthalmopathy.

The CDR3 extends over 17 amino acids. Germline V gene sequence: CDR1 SGDLS, CDR2 YYNGEE. J was trimmed by 8 bases and V by 3 bases; bases with no gene match: 16. RNA transcripts provided the source from which TCR beta CDR3 regions were amplified. First-round RT-PCR targeting the TCR CDR3 was performed with the HTBI primer set. MiXCR, run by TCRdb on the multiplex PCR reads, gives a single entry per CDR3 protein. The sample contains hundreds of thousands of distinct CDR3 sequences, about 15% of which appear only once. The hyperthyroidism patients had all been newly diagnosed, and their disease duration was under 2 months. Their ages ranged from 18 to 65 years. This clonotype has just a few counts. The target antigen is unknown.

V is TRBV9 and J is TRBJ2-1, with 8 positions matching TRBD2. Sequenced: blood. This clonotype was sampled from a woman in her twenties or thirties with Graves' hyperthyroidism. The CDR3 bases are TGTGCCAGCAGCGAACGACCCGGACTAGCTGTTATGGATGAGCAGTTCTTC. It is translated as CASSERPGLAVMDEQFF.